This T cell receptor (beta chain) was captured by sequencing in a study of T cell responses to AZD1222 COVID-19 vaccine (dated by TCRdb to the early 2020s). Study-level background: AZD1222 recipients given second doses at about 4 weeks or at about 12 weeks were pooled, since spike-specific TCR depth and breadth were not found to differ between the two schedules. A total of under 250 trial participants underwent TCR sequencing, of whom about 210 had received two doses of AZD1222 and about 26 had received two doses of the MenACWY control vaccine. Enrollment into the trials was organized by age into subgroups of 18-55, 56-69 and 70-plus years, and those subgroups contained 148, 28 and 57 TCR-sequenced participants, respectively. Results and caveats for the whole study, not just this receptor: Because no day 14 peak-response samples were available, repertoires were characterized only after the peak T cell response. The whole spike protein was spanned by vaccine-associated CD4 TCRs, and dominant responses were seen in regions 160-218 and 743-854. A significant rise in spike-specific TCR breadth and depth was observed after two AZD1222 doses relative to day 0 and relative to MenACWY recipients. The 56-69-year group was small, and its depth increase did not reach significance, likely because of low power. Participants were mostly white British and included more females than males, and it was suggested by the authors that clonal diversity may have been underestimated. Reportedly, close to half of the unique spike-specific TCRs recognized epitopes lying outside the regions that are mutated in the B.1.351 and B.1.1.7 variants. Conclusions about previously exposed vaccinees are limited because only a handful of AZD1222 recipients were SARS-CoV-2 seropositive at baseline.

This clone occurred once. The clone's antigen remains unknown. No base qualities exist here, and no much larger clone lies one base off it. The CDR3 regions of human TCRbeta chains were analyzed by immunosequencing. Regarding the original processing steps: TCRs in the repertoires were matched against a reference library of SARS-CoV-2-specific TCRs that had been generated with the MIRA antigen-specificity platform. Breadth meant the fraction of unique TCRs that were SARS-CoV-2-associated, whereas depth meant the fraction of total T cells that were SARS-CoV-2-associated. Using the MIRA data, each spike-specific TCR was assigned both to the spike region to which the TCR was reactive and to a CD4 or CD8 class. Log10-transformed breadth and depth values were compared by one-way ANOVA with Sidak's multiple comparisons tests. TCRdb mirrors the immuneACCESS table, restricted to in-frame sequences. Some clones are absent from its copies; in checked studies, under half trace to an unresolved V gene, and the reason for the others is unknown. D and trimming were read from the DNA, whereas the V and J calls and clone size are those reported in that table. This sample has fewer than 150,000 clones in its table, and approximately 90% of those were observed once. The top ten constitute about 7.8% of the sample.

Ends trimmed: V by 6 bases, J by 5 bases; bases unmatched to a gene: 6. Looking up the germline V gene yields CDR1 MDHEN and CDR2 SYDVKM. There are 14 amino acids in the CDR3, from cysteine to phenylalanine inclusive. Of all the DNA, just the CDR3 is kept, 42 bases in frame from base 1. The time point label on this specimen signifies: baseline before first vaccination. The vaccinee samples were drawn from two UK trials, COV001 and COV002, one of which was a single-blind randomized controlled phase 2/3 trial testing AZD1222 (ChAdOx1 nCoV-19) in healthy adults. Trial participant PBMC samples were collected at day 0 and day 28 after the second dose for TCRbeta chain sequencing.

The sequence joins TRBV28 to TRBJ1-1; the junction holds 10 bases that match TRBD1. The sequencing used peripheral blood, collected on day 0 of AZD1222 vaccination. The source of this sequence is an adult in good health. Read as DNA, the sequence is TGTGCCAGCAGCTCGGGACAGGGGTGGACTGAAGCTTTCTTT. Its amino acids are CASSSGQGWTEAFF.